Included here is one T cell receptor beta chain sequence, with context. As yet, its antigen is unknown. The CDR3 runs to 16 residues. CDR1 and CDR2 (germline): SEHNR, FQNEAQ (reference sequence). Trimming cost V 4 bases and J 3 bases; bases outside gene matches: 9. PCR employed 60 Vbeta and 13 Jbeta primers. The method was immunoSEQ multiplex PCR; TCRdb's version includes in-frame clones alone and lacks a portion of them. The data hold approximately 160,000 clones, with 65% to 80% observed a single time. This entry is derived from a study of cytomegalovirus exposure and HLA in healthy donors. Points from the study as a whole: Further analysis was carried out later, and it showed several of the most significant clusters appearing linked to common viral pathogens. Generally TCR sequences proved uncommon, though certain public TCRs appeared in numerous donors.

The clonotype comes from a man between 18 and 35 years old in good health and CMV-seropositive. This rearrangement joins TRBV7-9 to TRBJ2-5; 9 bases are a match to TRBD1. Sequencing was performed on PBMCs. The CDR3 loop reads CASSWAGTGQKETQYF. The CDR3 DNA reads as TGTGCCAGCAGCTGGGCGGGGACAGGGCAAAAAGAGACCCAGTACTTC.